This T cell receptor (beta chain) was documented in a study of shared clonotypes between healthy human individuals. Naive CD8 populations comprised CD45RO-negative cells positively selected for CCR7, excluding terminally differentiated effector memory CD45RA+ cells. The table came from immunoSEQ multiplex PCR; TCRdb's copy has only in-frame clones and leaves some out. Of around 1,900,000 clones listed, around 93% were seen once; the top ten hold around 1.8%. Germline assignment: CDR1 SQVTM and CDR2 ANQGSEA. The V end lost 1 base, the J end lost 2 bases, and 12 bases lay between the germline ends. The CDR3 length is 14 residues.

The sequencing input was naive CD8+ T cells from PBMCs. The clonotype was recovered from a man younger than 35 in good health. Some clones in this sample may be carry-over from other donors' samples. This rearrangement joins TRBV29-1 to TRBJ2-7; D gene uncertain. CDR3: CSVEGVGYTYEQYF. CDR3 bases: TGCAGCGTTGAAGGGGTAGGGTACACCTACGAGCAGTACTTC.